This T cell receptor (beta chain) comes out of a study of T-cell memory formation after mild COVID-19 (dated by TCRdb to the early 2020s). Context from the whole study: TCR sequence clusters from the two donors were largely donor specific. Longitudinal TCRalpha and TCRbeta repertoire sequencing tracked T-cell clones expanding and contracting after mild COVID-19 in two donors. Two young, previously healthy adult volunteers made up the cohort, one male and one female.

Ficoll-Paque density gradient centrifugation was used to isolate PBMCs. General study outcomes and caveats: SARS-CoV-2 specificity of the second-wave clones peaking on day 37 was not confirmed. From day 15 to 85, contracting clones showed balanced CD4/CD8 phenotypes, whereas a second wave of clones that expanded from day 15 to 37 leaned towards CD4+. The study included only a couple of mild cases, and larger cohorts that include severe cases with pre-infection samples were judged to be necessary. Some responding clones were detected in pre-infection memory, which suggested that pre-existing cross-reactive memory T cells had joined the SARS-CoV-2 response. Contracting CD4+ clones were located mainly in the CM and EM memory subsets, whereas CD8+ clones were found to be enriched in EMRA.

Comments on this clonotype: The specificity of this receptor is unknown. No clone much larger than this one lies a single base away; base qualities are absent.

The sequencer listed for this sample is Illumina NovaSeq 6000. Using 5'RACE with constant-segment primers, TCRalpha and TCRbeta cDNA libraries were constructed, with sample barcodes and unique molecular identifiers added in the process. RNA was extracted from every sample with Trizol reagent. The libraries were amplified in two PCR steps, and the second step added a second sample barcode and Illumina TruSeq adapters. Sequencing of the libraries was done on an Illumina NovaSeq, producing 2 x 150 bp paired-end reads. In the original analysis: The reads were demultiplexed and collapsed into UMI-guided consensus sequences using migec v1.2.7. With mixcr v2.1.11, UMI consensuses were aligned to TRA and TRB V and J templates and assembled into clonotypes. A clonotype was counted as expanded or contracted only if both edgeR and NoisET called the change significant, with noise models trained on biological replicates. For edgeR calls, the cutoffs were a false discovery rate-adjusted p below 0.01 and a log2 fold-change threshold of 1. PCA with hierarchical clustering of max-normalized trajectories of the 1000 most abundant clonotypes was used as exploratory dynamics analysis. The CD4 or CD8 phenotype of responding clones was assigned using the separately sequenced CD4+ and CD8+ repertoires. TCRdb reran the public reads through fastp at Q25 and MiXCR, keeping productive beta chains. Each CDR3 protein appears once, grouped with its most common genes and DNA. The V and J calls and clone size come from TCRdb's table, not from the authors' own analysis. The sample data list under 200,000 distinct CDR3 sequences, and roughly 28% of these were observed just once. About 11% of the sample is held by the ten biggest clonotypes.

The clonotype originates from an adult woman who had mild COVID-19 (a few samples of this study predate the infection). The sample titles of this study are shuffled in the database, so cell type and time point are left out; the donor was told from shared clones. Sequencing input: PBMCs or a T cell subset sorted from them (not recorded which).

The bases are TGTGCCAGCAGCTGGAGCGGGAGGAGGGCCGAAGATACGCAGTATTTT. Its translation reads: CASSWSGRRAEDTQYF. Recombination connected TRBV11-2 to TRBJ2-3; 9 bases in the middle match TRBD2. Looking up the germline V gene yields CDR1 SGHAT and CDR2 FQNNGV. The CDR3, from cysteine to phenylalanine, totals 16 residues. Only the CDR3 DNA stays, 48 bases, in frame from base 1. At the junction V is shortened by 4 bases and J by 5 bases; bases outside the gene matches: 10. With all but the CDR3 taken from the reference TRBV11-2 and TRBJ2-3 genes, the full variable domain is: EAGVAQSPRYKIIEKRQSVAFWCNPISGHATLYWYQQILGQGPKLLIQFQNNGVVDDSQLPKDRFSAERLKGVDSTLKIQPAKLEDSAVYLCASSWSGRRAEDTQYFGPGTRLTVL.